This is a list of T cell receptor beta chains from one sample in a study of regulatory T cells in long-lasting Graves disease. Each CDR3 protein gets one entry after TCRdb re-called the multiplex PCR reads with MiXCR. The table records about 470,000 distinct CDR3 sequences, more than 20% of them present only once. This material consisted of peripheral blood mononuclear cells (PBMCs), taken when the disease was refractory, from a patient treated with antithyroid drugs. These receptors all come from a female donor with Graves disease. The CDR3 runs from the conserved cysteine through the conserved F or W. A D gene is named only where the DNA matches it firmly. For some rows the clone size is stated as once, few or many, or as a class when expanded; others skip it.

abundance: -; v_gene: TRBV5-1; j_gene: TRBJ2-5; d_gene: TRBD2; CDR3aa: CASSSGLAGVFETQYF; CDR3nt: TGCGCCAGCAGCTCGGGGCTAGCGGGAGTTTTTGAGACCCAGTACTTC
abundance: many; v_gene: TRBV28; j_gene: TRBJ2-7; d_gene: -; CDR3aa: CASSDQDRRYEQYF; CDR3nt: TGTGCCAGCAGTGACCAAGACAGGCGGTACGAGCAGTACTTC
abundance: few; v_gene: TRBV12-3/TRBV12-4; j_gene: TRBJ1-1; d_gene: -; CDR3aa: CASSPYRDLRAFF; CDR3nt: TGTGCCAGCAGTCCATACAGGGATCTCCGGGCTTTCTTT
abundance: few; v_gene: TRBV27; j_gene: TRBJ2-4; d_gene: TRBD1; CDR3aa: CASSFGQGQNIQYF; CDR3nt: TGTGCCAGCAGTTTTGGACAGGGGCAAAACATTCAGTACTTC
abundance: -; v_gene: TRBV5-4; j_gene: TRBJ2-5; d_gene: -; CDR3aa: CASSLPRETQYF; CDR3nt: TGTGCCAGCAGCTTGCCCAGGGAGACCCAGTACTTC
abundance: few; v_gene: TRBV5-1; j_gene: TRBJ1-3; d_gene: -; CDR3aa: CASSWTSGNTIYF; CDR3nt: TGCGCCAGCAGCTGGACGTCTGGAAACACCATATATTTT
abundance: few; v_gene: TRBV28; j_gene: TRBJ2-7; d_gene: -; CDR3aa: CASSFRGRGAYEQYF; CDR3nt: TGTGCCAGCAGTTTCCGGGGCAGGGGGGCCTACGAGCAGTACTTC
abundance: -; v_gene: TRBV7-2; j_gene: TRBJ2-3; d_gene: -; CDR3aa: CASSPGTGSTDTQYF; CDR3nt: TGTGCCAGCAGCCCCGGGACGGGAAGCACAGATACGCAGTATTTT
abundance: many; v_gene: TRBV20-1; j_gene: TRBJ2-5; d_gene: -; CDR3aa: CSAILVRTAQETQYF; CDR3nt: TGCAGTGCTATCCTTGTCCGGACAGCCCAAGAGACCCAGTACTTC
abundance: few; v_gene: TRBV9; j_gene: TRBJ1-3; d_gene: -; CDR3aa: CASSRTEEGNTIYF; CDR3nt: TGTGCCAGCAGCAGGACAGAAGAAGGAAACACCATATATTTT
abundance: many; v_gene: TRBV12-3/TRBV12-4; j_gene: TRBJ2-7; d_gene: -; CDR3aa: CASTYRAGPYEQYF; CDR3nt: TGTGCCAGCACGTACAGGGCGGGGCCCTACGAGCAGTACTTC
abundance: many; v_gene: TRBV12-3/TRBV12-4; j_gene: TRBJ2-5; d_gene: TRBD2; CDR3aa: CASSSQGLLKETQYF; CDR3nt: TGTGCCAGCAGTTCCCAGGGACTACTAAAAGAGACCCAGTACTTC
abundance: -; v_gene: TRBV5-1; j_gene: TRBJ2-5; d_gene: -; CDR3aa: CASNALGEYQETQYF; CDR3nt: TGCGCCAGCAATGCCTTGGGGGAGTACCAAGAGACCCAGTACTTC
abundance: -; v_gene: TRBV20-1; j_gene: TRBJ2-7; d_gene: TRBD1; CDR3aa: CSASSRGREQYF; CDR3nt: TGCAGTGCTAGTAGTAGGGGGCGTGAGCAGTACTTC
abundance: -; v_gene: TRBV7-8; j_gene: TRBJ2-6; d_gene: TRBD1; CDR3aa: CASSTLQGAGANVLTF; CDR3nt: TGTGCCAGCAGCACCTTACAGGGGGCTGGGGCCAACGTCCTGACTTTC
abundance: many; v_gene: TRBV6-1; j_gene: TRBJ2-7; d_gene: TRBD1; CDR3aa: CASSLTGGNEQYF; CDR3nt: TGTGCCAGCAGTCTAACAGGGGGCAACGAGCAGTACTTC
abundance: few; v_gene: TRBV28; j_gene: TRBJ2-1; d_gene: TRBD2; CDR3aa: CASSFSEIAGEGLGFF; CDR3nt: TGTGCCAGCAGTTTTTCGGAAATTGCGGGAGAGGGTTTAGGGTTCTTC
abundance: many; v_gene: TRBV7-2; j_gene: TRBJ2-5; d_gene: TRBD1; CDR3aa: CASSFDRGVLETQYF; CDR3nt: TGTGCCAGCAGCTTTGACAGGGGTGTATTGGAGACCCAGTACTTC
abundance: many; v_gene: TRBV28; j_gene: TRBJ1-2; d_gene: -; CDR3aa: CASSFFATLGGYTF; CDR3nt: TGTGCCAGCAGTTTTTTTGCTACCCTGGGTGGCTACACCTTC
abundance: -; v_gene: TRBV7-8; j_gene: TRBJ2-3; d_gene: TRBD1; CDR3aa: CASSGRDRSPSTDTQYF; CDR3nt: TGTGCCAGCAGCGGACGGGACAGGTCTCCCTCCACAGATACGCAGTATTTT
abundance: once; v_gene: TRBV5-1; j_gene: TRBJ1-2; d_gene: -; CDR3aa: CASSPPGPTYGYTF; CDR3nt: TGCGCCAGCAGCCCGCCGGGACCTACTTATGGCTACACCTTC
abundance: -; v_gene: TRBV7-9; j_gene: TRBJ2-2; d_gene: TRBD1; CDR3aa: CASPGTGVTGELFF; CDR3nt: TGTGCCAGCCCCGGGACAGGGGTTACCGGGGAGCTGTTTTTT
abundance: few; v_gene: TRBV27; j_gene: TRBJ2-1; d_gene: -; CDR3aa: CASSPQGHLGGQFF; CDR3nt: TGTGCCAGCAGTCCTCAGGGACACCTGGGAGGACAGTTCTTC
abundance: -; v_gene: TRBV29-1; j_gene: TRBJ2-7; d_gene: -; CDR3aa: CSVRDSWSYEQYF; CDR3nt: TGCAGCGTTCGGGACTCCTGGTCCTACGAGCAGTACTTC
abundance: -; v_gene: TRBV7-2; j_gene: TRBJ1-5; d_gene: TRBD1; CDR3aa: CASSLTGTVRNQPQHF; CDR3nt: TGTGCCAGCAGCTTGACCGGGACAGTGAGAAATCAGCCCCAGCATTTT
abundance: many; v_gene: TRBV28; j_gene: TRBJ2-7; d_gene: -; CDR3aa: CASSFIAGRLSSYEQYF; CDR3nt: TGTGCCAGCAGTTTCATCGCAGGGCGGCTTAGCTCCTACGAGCAGTACTTC
abundance: -; v_gene: TRBV30; j_gene: TRBJ1-5; d_gene: -; CDR3aa: CAWSVRGRVSNQPQHF; CDR3nt: TGTGCCTGGAGTGTACGGGGCAGGGTAAGCAATCAGCCCCAGCATTTT
abundance: many; v_gene: TRBV12-3/TRBV12-4; j_gene: TRBJ1-6; d_gene: -; CDR3aa: CASGLGVASHF; CDR3nt: TGTGCCAGCGGATTGGGGGTGGCCTCGCACTTT
abundance: many; v_gene: TRBV15; j_gene: TRBJ2-7; d_gene: TRBD2; CDR3aa: CATSPHRGLAHEQYF; CDR3nt: TGTGCCACCAGCCCCCACAGGGGACTAGCTCACGAGCAGTACTTC
abundance: -; v_gene: TRBV28; j_gene: TRBJ1-4; d_gene: TRBD1; CDR3aa: CASISGGITNEKLFF; CDR3nt: TGTGCCAGCATCTCAGGGGGCATCACTAATGAAAAACTGTTTTTT
abundance: -; v_gene: TRBV7-9; j_gene: TRBJ2-6; d_gene: -; CDR3aa: CASSSRGSILTAGANVLTF; CDR3nt: TGTGCCAGCAGCTCGAGAGGATCTATCTTGACGGCTGGGGCCAACGTCCTGACTTTC
abundance: many; v_gene: TRBV20-1; j_gene: TRBJ2-5; d_gene: -; CDR3aa: CSARVRQETQYF; CDR3nt: TGCAGTGCTAGGGTCAGACAAGAGACCCAGTACTTC
abundance: once; v_gene: TRBV30; j_gene: TRBJ2-5; d_gene: -; CDR3aa: CAWRARGTFETQYF; CDR3nt: TGTGCCTGGAGGGCTCGTGGTACATTCGAGACCCAGTACTTC
abundance: -; v_gene: TRBV6-5; j_gene: TRBJ2-2; d_gene: -; CDR3aa: CASSYSSDTGELFF; CDR3nt: TGTGCCAGCAGTTACTCTTCCGACACCGGGGAGCTGTTTTTT
abundance: many; v_gene: TRBV12-3/TRBV12-4; j_gene: TRBJ1-2; d_gene: -; CDR3aa: CASSPGHRATWYGYTF; CDR3nt: TGTGCCAGCAGTCCAGGCCACAGGGCGACTTGGTATGGCTACACCTTC
abundance: -; v_gene: TRBV30; j_gene: TRBJ2-7; d_gene: -; CDR3aa: CAWTTPGSYEQYF; CDR3nt: TGTGCCTGGACCACGCCAGGCTCCTACGAGCAGTACTTC
abundance: many; v_gene: TRBV4-2; j_gene: TRBJ2-5; d_gene: -; CDR3aa: CASSQASDYQETQYF; CDR3nt: TGTGCCAGCAGCCAAGCTTCAGACTATCAAGAGACCCAGTACTTC
abundance: -; v_gene: TRBV7-2; j_gene: TRBJ1-3; d_gene: -; CDR3aa: CASSSRPGNTIYF; CDR3nt: TGTGCCAGCAGCTCCCGCCCTGGAAACACCATATATTTT
abundance: -; v_gene: TRBV12-3/TRBV12-4; j_gene: TRBJ2-1; d_gene: TRBD2; CDR3aa: CASSLDKAGALDNEQFF; CDR3nt: TGTGCCAGCAGTTTAGACAAAGCGGGAGCCCTCGACAATGAGCAGTTCTTC
abundance: -; v_gene: TRBV27; j_gene: TRBJ2-3; d_gene: -; CDR3aa: CASSPFNTDTQYF; CDR3nt: TGTGCCAGCAGTCCTTTTAACACAGATACGCAGTATTTT